This record covers a single TCR beta chain. What it binds is not known. Mismatch with germline at one junction end may stem from a read error. The data were taken from a study of blood T cells in healthy people across ages. In germline, CDR1 is SGHAT, CDR2 FQNNGV. CDR3 length: 16 amino acids. Per-sample PBMC isolation yielded at least 6.5 million cells. Together with a sample-barcoded 5' primer, a J-beta primer mix was included in a second PCR lasting about 6 to 11 cycles. TCRdb independently ran MiXCR on the 5' RACE reads; one entry per CDR3 protein. The sample comprises around 690,000 distinct CDR3 sequences, around 54% of which are singletons, and over 30% rests with the top ten. Study conclusions and caveats: Naive T cell percentage and TCR beta diversity correlated strongly. Conclusively comparing naive with antigen-experienced cells was impossible with unsorted PBMCs.

The V gene is TRBV11-2, the J gene TRBJ2-1; 9 bases are a match to TRBD2. The receptor comes from a man between 60 and 75 years old in good health. The specimen was blood. CDR3 bases: TGTGCCAGCAGCCAGGGCGGGGGGGCTCCCTACAATGGGCAGTTCTTC. Protein product: CASSQGGGAPYNGQFF.